This T cell receptor beta chain originates from a study of T cell changes during pregnancy in multiple sclerosis. The CDR3 has 13 amino acids. J lost 14 bases, V lost 5 bases, and 12 bases had no gene match. Germline V gene lookup returns CDR1 SGHRS and CDR2 YFSETQ. Sequencing was performed with immunoSEQ multiplex PCR; in TCRdb, only in-frame clones are kept and a portion is missing. The profile shows 110,000 or so clones, approximately 93% of them singletons. The sample holds one count of this clone. The chain carries TRBV5-1 and TRBJ2-1; 8 nucleotides align to TRBD1. Sequenced material: peripheral blood, taken before pregnancy. This clonotype was obtained from a female donor with multiple sclerosis, enrolled in a pregnancy study. The CDR3 nucleotides are TGCGCCAGCAGTCCTTCCTCAGGGGGCGCAGAGTTCTTC. It codes for CASSPSSGGAEFF.